Included here is one T cell receptor (beta chain) sequence, with context. Its target antigen remains unknown. Nothing much larger sits one base from this clone, and base qualities are not available. The record originates from a study of T cells after somatic rescue of genetic block (dated by TCRdb to between 2020 and 2021). At the level of the whole study: What the study looked at was long-term robustness, specifically in a T-cell system that came about through somatic rescue of a genetic block in T-cell development.

Taken from cysteine to phenylalanine, the CDR3 has 12 residues. The CDR3 DNA has 36 bases and is translated from base 1. Sequences SGHTA (CDR1) and FQGNSA (CDR2) are obtained from the germline V gene. The germline ends are 6 bases apart after V is trimmed by 4 bases and J by 8 bases. The library was made by the immunoSEQ multiplex PCR assay. Not all clones reach the TCRdb copy of this immuneACCESS table, which keeps in-frame sequences only. Checked studies attribute under half of the gap to unresolved V genes and leave the rest unexplained. Recorded for this sample are 70,000 or so clones; about 91% of them occurred a single time. Of the sample, approximately 3% is held by the ten largest clones.

In this chain, TRBV7-2 is recombined with TRBJ1-6; the D gene is unclear. The TCR sequence derives from a man aged 40-55 years. The sequenced sample consisted of peripheral blood mononuclear cells (PBMCs). The encoded CDR3 is CASSSTYSPLHF. The DNA sequence reads TGTGCCAGCAGCTCGACCTATTCACCCCTCCACTTT.